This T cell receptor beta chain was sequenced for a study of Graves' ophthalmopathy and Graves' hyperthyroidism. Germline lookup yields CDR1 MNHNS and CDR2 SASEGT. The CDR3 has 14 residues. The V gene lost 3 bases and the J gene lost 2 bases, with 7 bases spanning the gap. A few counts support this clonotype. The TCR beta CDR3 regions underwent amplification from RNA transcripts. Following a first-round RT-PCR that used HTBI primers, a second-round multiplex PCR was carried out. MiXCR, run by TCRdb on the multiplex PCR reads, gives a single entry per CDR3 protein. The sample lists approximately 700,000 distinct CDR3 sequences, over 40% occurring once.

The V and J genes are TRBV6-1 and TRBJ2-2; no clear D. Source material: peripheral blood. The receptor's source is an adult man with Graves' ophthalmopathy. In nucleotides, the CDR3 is TGTGCCAGCAGTGATGTAGTAAACACCGGGGAGCTGTTTTTT. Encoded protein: CASSDVVNTGELFF.